Presented here are 5 T cell receptor beta chains from one specimen sequenced in a study of graft-versus-host responses after intestinal transplantation. TCRdb keeps only in-frame clones here, not all; method: immunoSEQ multiplex PCR. This table holds some 70,000 clones, over 85% found once. The sample was bone marrow, taken roughly 110 weeks after intestinal transplantation. All receptors derive from a human patient who received an intestinal transplant, so some T cells may come from the graft donor.

The chain combines TRBV6-1 with TRBJ2-7, with a possible D match to TRBD1 (5 bases). CDR3 length equals 14 residues. Germline V lookup: CDR1 MNHNS, CDR2 SASEGT. V was shortened by 5 bases and J by 0 bases, with 11 bases between the two germline ends. CDR3 nucleotide sequence: TGTGCCAGCAGTCAACAGGTCAACTCCTACGAGCAGTACTTC. This codes for CASSQQVNSYEQYF.

This chain links TRBV10-3 with TRBJ1-1, with 7 bases fitting TRBD1. The CDR3 has 13 residues. V trimming: 6 bases; J trimming: 5 bases; junction bases outside the gene matches: 6. Looked up from germline, CDR1 is ENHRY and CDR2 is SYGVKD. DNA for the CDR3: TGTGCCATCAGCTTGACAGGGATGACTGAAGCTTTCTTT. Its protein is CAISLTGMTEAFF.

This clone was counted a single time. The V gene is TRBV27, the J gene TRBJ1-6; no firm D call. V was cut by 0 bases and J by 5 bases, with 14 bases left in between. The germline V gene has CDR1 MNHEY and CDR2 SMNVEV (reference sequence). The CDR3 has 17 amino acids. The CDR3, as DNA: TGTGCCAGCAGTTTATCGGTAGGGATCAGGCATAATTCACCCCTCCACTTT. It is translated as CASSLSVGIRHNSPLHF.

This clone appeared a few times. The chain joins TRBV6-4 to TRBJ2-2; D is undetermined. The CDR3 runs to 13 residues. CDR1 is MRHNA and CDR2 is SNTAGT in the germline V gene. V dropped 3 bases and J dropped 0 bases, with 2 bases sitting between them. The CDR3 DNA sequence: TGTGCCAGCAGTGAAACGAACACCGGGGAGCTGTTTTTT. This codes for CASSETNTGELFF.

The rearrangement links TRBV19 to TRBJ2-1; TRBD2 might be the D (6 bases). V was pared by 5 bases and J by 0 bases, with 17 bases between. The CDR3 is 17 amino acids. Looked up from germline, CDR1 is LNHDA and CDR2 is SQIVND (reference sequence). The CDR3 is CASSPEGGSPSYNEQFF. CDR3 in DNA: TGTGCCAGTAGTCCCGAGGGAGGAAGCCCCTCCTACAATGAGCAGTTCTTC.